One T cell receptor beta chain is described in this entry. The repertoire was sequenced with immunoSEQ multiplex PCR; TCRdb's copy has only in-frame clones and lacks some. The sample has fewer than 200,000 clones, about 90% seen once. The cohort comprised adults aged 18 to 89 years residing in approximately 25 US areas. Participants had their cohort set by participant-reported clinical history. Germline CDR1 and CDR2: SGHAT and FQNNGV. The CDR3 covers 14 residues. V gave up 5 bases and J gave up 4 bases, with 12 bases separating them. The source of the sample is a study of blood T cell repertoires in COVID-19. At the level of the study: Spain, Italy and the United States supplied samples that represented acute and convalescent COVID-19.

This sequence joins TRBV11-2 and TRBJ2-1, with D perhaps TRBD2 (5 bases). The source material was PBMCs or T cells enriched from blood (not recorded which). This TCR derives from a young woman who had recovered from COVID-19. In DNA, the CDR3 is TGTGCCAGCAGCCCGAGCCCGGGGTACAATGAGCAGTTCTTC. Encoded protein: CASSPSPGYNEQFF.